These 3 T cell receptor beta chains were sequenced from one sample in a study of T cell responses to AZD1222 COVID-19 vaccine. This table comes from immunoSEQ multiplex PCR, and its TCRdb copy is limited to in-frame clones, with some not included. The data include over 140,000 clones; the top ten clones carry under 2.5%. The sample was peripheral blood. The receptors derive from an adult in good health.

The chain recombines TRBV6-5 with TRBJ1-2, with 10 bases fitting TRBD1. From germline, CDR1 is MNHEY and CDR2 SVGAGI. This CDR3 spans 15 amino acids. Trimming at V came to 5 bases and at J to 4 bases, leaving 7 bases not matched to a gene. Here the CDR3 reads CASSPRQGALYGYTF. In DNA, the CDR3 is TGTGCCAGCAGTCCCCGACAGGGGGCACTCTATGGCTACACCTTC.

V and J are TRBV7-6 and TRBJ1-2; D might be TRBD1 (6 bases). Trimming shortened V by 4 bases and J by 8 bases, and 20 bases separated the two germline ends. The CDR3 is made up of 15 amino acids. Germline V CDR1 and CDR2: SGHVS, FNYEAQ. The CDR3 loop reads CASSSSRGRRMGYTF. The CDR3 bases are TGTGCCAGCAGCTCGTCGCGGGGGCGCCGGATGGGCTACACCTTC.

By frequency, this clone is medium-sized. V is TRBV14 and J is TRBJ2-1, with D tentatively TRBD2 (7 bases). Looked up from germline, CDR1 is SGHDN and CDR2 is FVKESK. Trimming took 3 bases from V and 0 from J, leaving 24 bases between them. The CDR3 is 20 residues long. The CDR3 region is CASSHSPGQEAGSSYNEQFF. CDR3 nucleotide sequence: TGTGCCAGCAGCCACTCCCCGGGACAAGAAGCGGGGAGCTCCTACAATGAGCAGTTCTTC.